This TCR beta chain was identified during a study of neoadjuvant nivolumab and ipilimumab in lung cancer (dated by TCRdb to 2018 to 2021). Looking at the study overall: In the NEOSTAR trial, nivolumab was administered intravenously at 3 mg/kg on days 1, 15 and 29, and the combination arm also received ipilimumab 1 mg/kg on day 1 only. The primary endpoint of the trial was the rate of major pathologic response (MPR) in the intention-to-treat population of each study arm. Of the roughly 45 patients with operable NSCLC treated in the trial, 23 were randomized to nivolumab monotherapy and around 20 to nivolumab plus ipilimumab. TCR repertoires in pretherapy (baseline) peripheral blood were compared with TCR repertoires in tumors resected at surgery after neoadjuvant immune checkpoint blockade. Matched pretherapy and resected tumor pairs were analyzed from seven patients, of whom four had been treated with nivolumab and three with nivolumab plus ipilimumab.

Libraries came from the immunoSEQ multiplex PCR assay. The original pipeline was this. Richness and clonality were used to summarize the repertoires, and clones that significantly expanded or contracted between pre- and post-therapy samples were identified. The table comes from immuneACCESS by way of TCRdb, which keeps in-frame sequences with V and J called. Part of the clones is missing from these tables; in studies checked, under half for an unresolved V gene and the rest for unknown reasons. That table gives V, J and clone size, and the DNA gave D and trimming. This sample is represented by under 15,000 clones; more than 90% of them were singletons. The ten most abundant clones make up roughly 2.6% of the sample. Overall study outcomes, separate from this receptor: There was no significant correlation between TCR clonality and pathologic tumor regression, and just a single major-pathologic-response sample was available for the clonality-regression analysis. TCR richness in pretherapy blood showed a positive correlation with richness in tumors resected after neoadjuvant therapy (Spearman R of about 0.79). From pretherapy to surgery, tumor T-cell richness and clonality increased in three of three dual-therapy tumors but in only two of four nivolumab-treated tumors. A small number of samples was subjected to TCR sequencing. Resected tumors had greater TCR richness and clonality than tumor-adjacent uninvolved lung, and increases were observed in more dual-therapy-treated tumors.

Details on this clone: Its antigen is still unknown. No much larger clonotype is one base removed from it; base qualities were not supplied.

This sample's time point label indicates: at surgical resection after neoadjuvant nivolumab +/- ipilimumab. The samples were taken from NEOSTAR, a phase 2 randomized trial in operable NSCLC that tested neoadjuvant nivolumab or nivolumab plus ipilimumab, followed by surgery. The junction shows trimming of 2 bases on V and 2 bases on J, plus 6 bases between the germline ends. The germline V gene encodes CDR1 KGHSH and CDR2 LQKENI. From cysteine to phenylalanine, the CDR3 is 13 amino acids long. The sequence is cut down to CDR3 DNA, 39 bases in frame from base 1. The clonotype comes from an adult with non-small cell lung cancer. Source: peripheral blood, taken after neoadjuvant nivolumab, alone or with ipilimumab, at or shortly before surgery. This sequence uses TRBV18 and TRBJ2-5, with TRBD2 perhaps the D gene, on 5 matching bases. The DNA sequence is as follows: TGTGCCAGCTCACCAGGGGAGCAAGAGACCCAGTACTTC. Translated, it reads CASSPGEQETQYF.